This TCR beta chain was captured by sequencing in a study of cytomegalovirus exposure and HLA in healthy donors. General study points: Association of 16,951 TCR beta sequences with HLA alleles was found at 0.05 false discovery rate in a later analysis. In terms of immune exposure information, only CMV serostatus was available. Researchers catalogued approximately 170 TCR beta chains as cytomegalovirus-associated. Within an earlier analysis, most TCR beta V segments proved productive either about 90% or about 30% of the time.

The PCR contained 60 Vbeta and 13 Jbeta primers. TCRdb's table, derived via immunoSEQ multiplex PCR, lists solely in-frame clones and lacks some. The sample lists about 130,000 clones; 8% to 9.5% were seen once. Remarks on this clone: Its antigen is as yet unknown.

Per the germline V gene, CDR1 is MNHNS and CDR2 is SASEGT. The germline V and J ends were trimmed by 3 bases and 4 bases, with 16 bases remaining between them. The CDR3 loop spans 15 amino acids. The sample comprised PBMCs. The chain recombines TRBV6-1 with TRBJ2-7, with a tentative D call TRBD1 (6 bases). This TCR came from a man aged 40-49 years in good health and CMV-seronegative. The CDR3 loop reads CASSDPQDSIYEQYF. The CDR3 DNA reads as TGTGCCAGCAGTGACCCACAGGACAGCATATACGAGCAGTACTTC.